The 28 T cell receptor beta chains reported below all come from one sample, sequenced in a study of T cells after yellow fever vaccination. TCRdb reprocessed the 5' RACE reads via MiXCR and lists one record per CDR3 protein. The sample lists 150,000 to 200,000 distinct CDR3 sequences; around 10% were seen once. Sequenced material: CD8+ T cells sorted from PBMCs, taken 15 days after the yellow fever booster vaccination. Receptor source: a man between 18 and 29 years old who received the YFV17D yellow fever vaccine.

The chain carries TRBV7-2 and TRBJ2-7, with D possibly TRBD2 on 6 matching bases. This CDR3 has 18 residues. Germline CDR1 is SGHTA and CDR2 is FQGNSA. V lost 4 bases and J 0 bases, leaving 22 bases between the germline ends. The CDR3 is CASSSDRMGLLTSYEQYF. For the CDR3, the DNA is TGTGCCAGCAGCTCAGACCGAATGGGACTCCTAACCTCCTACGAGCAGTACTTC.

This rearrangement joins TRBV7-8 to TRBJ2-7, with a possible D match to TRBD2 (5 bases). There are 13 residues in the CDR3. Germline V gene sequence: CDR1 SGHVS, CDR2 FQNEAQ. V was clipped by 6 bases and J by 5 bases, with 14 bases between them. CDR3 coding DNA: TGTGCCAGCAGAGCCGGGGTAGTAGACGAGCAGTACTTC. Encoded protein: CASRAGVVDEQYF.

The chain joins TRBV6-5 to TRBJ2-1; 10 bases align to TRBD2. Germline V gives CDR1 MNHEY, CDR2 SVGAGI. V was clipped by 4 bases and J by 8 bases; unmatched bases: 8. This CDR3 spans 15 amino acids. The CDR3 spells CASSSAGGRVDEQFF. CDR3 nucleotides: TGTGCCAGCAGTTCAGCGGGGGGGCGGGTCGATGAGCAGTTCTTC.

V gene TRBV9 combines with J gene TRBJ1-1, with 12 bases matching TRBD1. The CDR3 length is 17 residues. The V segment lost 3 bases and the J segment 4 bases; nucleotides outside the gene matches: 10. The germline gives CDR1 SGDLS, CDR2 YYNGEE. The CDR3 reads CASSDHRDRGLVTEAFF. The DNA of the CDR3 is TGTGCCAGCAGCGATCACCGGGACAGGGGGCTTGTCACTGAAGCTTTCTTT.

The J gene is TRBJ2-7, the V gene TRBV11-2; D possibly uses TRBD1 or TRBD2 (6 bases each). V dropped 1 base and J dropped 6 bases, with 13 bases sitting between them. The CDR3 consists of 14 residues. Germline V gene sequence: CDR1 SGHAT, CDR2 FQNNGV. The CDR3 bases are TGTGCCAGCAGCTTAGCGGGGGCCGGGTTCGAGCAGTACTTC. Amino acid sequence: CASSLAGAGFEQYF.

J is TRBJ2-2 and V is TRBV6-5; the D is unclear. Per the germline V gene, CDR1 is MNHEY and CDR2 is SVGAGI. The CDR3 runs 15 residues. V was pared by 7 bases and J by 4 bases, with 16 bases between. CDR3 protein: CASTSRPSLTGELFF. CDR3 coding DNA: TGTGCCAGCACCTCGCGGCCATCCCTCACCGGGGAGCTGTTTTTT.

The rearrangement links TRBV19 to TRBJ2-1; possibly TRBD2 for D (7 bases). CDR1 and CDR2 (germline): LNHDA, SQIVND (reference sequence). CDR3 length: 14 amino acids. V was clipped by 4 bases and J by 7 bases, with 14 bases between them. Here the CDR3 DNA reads TGTGCCAGTAGTAGGGGCGGGGGCTCGAATGAGCAGTTCTTC. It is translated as CASSRGGGSNEQFF. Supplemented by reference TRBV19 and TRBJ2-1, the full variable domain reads DGGITQSPKYLFRKEGQNVTLSCEQNLNHDAMYWYRQDPGQGLRLIYYSQIVNDFQKGDIAEGYSVSREKKESFPLTVTSAQKNPTAFYLCASSRGGGSNEQFFGPGTRLTVL.

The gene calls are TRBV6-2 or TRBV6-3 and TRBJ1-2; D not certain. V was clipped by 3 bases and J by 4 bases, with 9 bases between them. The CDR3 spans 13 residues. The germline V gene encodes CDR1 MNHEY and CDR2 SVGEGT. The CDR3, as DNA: TGTGCCAGCAGTTATAGGAACATCTATGGCTACACCTTC. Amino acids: CASSYRNIYGYTF.

Here the CDR3 reads CSVVLAGKQETQYF. CDR3 DNA sequence: TGCAGCGTTGTATTAGCGGGGAAGCAAGAGACCCAGTACTTC. V usage is TRBV29-1 and J usage is TRBJ2-5; 8 nucleotides match TRBD2. CDR1 is SQVTM, CDR2 ANQGSEA, per germline. This CDR3 is 14 amino acids long. After removal of 4 bases from V and 2 bases from J, the junction contained 6 bases not matched to a gene. Full variable domain (outside the CDR3, taken from reference TRBV29-1 and TRBJ2-5): SAVISQKPSRDICQRGTSLTIQCQVDSQVTMMFWYRQQPGQSLTLIATANQGSEATYESGFVIDKFPISRPNLTFSTLTVSNMSPEDSSIYLCSVVLAGKQETQYFGPGTRLLVL.

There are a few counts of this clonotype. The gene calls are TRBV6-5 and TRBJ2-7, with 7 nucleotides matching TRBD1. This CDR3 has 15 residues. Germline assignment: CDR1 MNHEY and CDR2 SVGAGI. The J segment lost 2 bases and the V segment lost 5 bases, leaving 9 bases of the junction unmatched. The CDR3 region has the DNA TGTGCCAGCAGTCGCCGGGACAGTGAGACCTACGAGCAGTACTTC. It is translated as CASSRRDSETYEQYF.

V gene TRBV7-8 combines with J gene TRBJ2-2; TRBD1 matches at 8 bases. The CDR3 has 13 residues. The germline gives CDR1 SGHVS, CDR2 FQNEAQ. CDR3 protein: CVLRDRLTGELFF. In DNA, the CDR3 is TGTGTCCTAAGGGACAGGTTGACCGGGGAGCTGTTTTTT.

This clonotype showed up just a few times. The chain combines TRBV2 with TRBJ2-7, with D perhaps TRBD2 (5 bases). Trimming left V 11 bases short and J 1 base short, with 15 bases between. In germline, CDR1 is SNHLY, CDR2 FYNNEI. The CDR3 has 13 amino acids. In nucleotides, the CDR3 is TGTGCCGGACGTTGGACTGCTTCCTACGAGCAGTACTTC. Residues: CAGRWTASYEQYF.

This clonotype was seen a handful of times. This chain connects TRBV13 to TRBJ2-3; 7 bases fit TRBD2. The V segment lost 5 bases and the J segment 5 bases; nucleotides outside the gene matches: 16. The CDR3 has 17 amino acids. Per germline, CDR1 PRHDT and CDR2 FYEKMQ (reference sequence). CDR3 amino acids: CASSATWTRFGRDTQYF. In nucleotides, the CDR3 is TGTGCCAGCAGCGCCACCTGGACTAGATTTGGACGAGATACGCAGTATTTT.

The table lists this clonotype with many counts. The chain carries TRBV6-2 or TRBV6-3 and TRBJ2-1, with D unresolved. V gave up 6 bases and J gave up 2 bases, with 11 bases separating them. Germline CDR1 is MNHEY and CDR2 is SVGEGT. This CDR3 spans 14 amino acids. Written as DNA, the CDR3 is TGTGCCAGCAGCCAAGACTCCCCCTACAATGAGCAGTTCTTC. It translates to CASSQDSPYNEQFF.

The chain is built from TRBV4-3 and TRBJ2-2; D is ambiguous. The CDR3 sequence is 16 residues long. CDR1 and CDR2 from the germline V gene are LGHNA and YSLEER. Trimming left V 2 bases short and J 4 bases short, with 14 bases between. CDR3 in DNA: TGCGCCAGCAGCCAACATCCAGCCTCGAGCACCGGGGAGCTGTTTTTT. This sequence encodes CASSQHPASSTGELFF.

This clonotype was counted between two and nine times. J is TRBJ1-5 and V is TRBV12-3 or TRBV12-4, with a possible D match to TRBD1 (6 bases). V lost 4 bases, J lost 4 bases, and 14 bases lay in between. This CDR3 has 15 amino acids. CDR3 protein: CASSSSGEANQPQHF. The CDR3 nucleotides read TGTGCCAGCAGTTCCTCAGGGGAGGCGAATCAGCCCCAGCATTTT.

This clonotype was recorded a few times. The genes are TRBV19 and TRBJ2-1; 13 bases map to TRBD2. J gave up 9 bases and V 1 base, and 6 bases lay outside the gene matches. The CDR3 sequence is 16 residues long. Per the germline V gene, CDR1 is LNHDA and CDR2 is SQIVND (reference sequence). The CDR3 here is CASSIGTSGGDSEQFF. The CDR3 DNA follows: TGTGCCAGTAGTATAGGGACTAGCGGGGGTGACAGTGAGCAGTTCTTC.

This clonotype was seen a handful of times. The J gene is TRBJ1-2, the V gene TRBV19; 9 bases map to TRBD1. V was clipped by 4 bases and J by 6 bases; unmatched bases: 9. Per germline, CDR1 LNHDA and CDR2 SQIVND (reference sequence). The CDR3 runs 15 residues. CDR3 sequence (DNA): TGTGCCAGTAGTAGAGCCGGGACAGGGTCGCATGGCTACACCTTC. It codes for CASSRAGTGSHGYTF.

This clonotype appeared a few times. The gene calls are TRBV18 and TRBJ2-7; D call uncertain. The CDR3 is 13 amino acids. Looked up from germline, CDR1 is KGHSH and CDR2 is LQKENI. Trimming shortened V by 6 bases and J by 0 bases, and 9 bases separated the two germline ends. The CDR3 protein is CASSPTNSYEQYF. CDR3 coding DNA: TGTGCCAGCTCGCCGACAAACTCCTACGAGCAGTACTTC.

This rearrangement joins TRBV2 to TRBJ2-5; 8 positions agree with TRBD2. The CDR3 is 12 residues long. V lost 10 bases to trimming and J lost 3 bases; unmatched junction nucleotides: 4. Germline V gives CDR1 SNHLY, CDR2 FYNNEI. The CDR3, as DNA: TGTGCCACCCCGGGACTAGAAGAGACCCAGTACTTC. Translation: CATPGLEETQYF.

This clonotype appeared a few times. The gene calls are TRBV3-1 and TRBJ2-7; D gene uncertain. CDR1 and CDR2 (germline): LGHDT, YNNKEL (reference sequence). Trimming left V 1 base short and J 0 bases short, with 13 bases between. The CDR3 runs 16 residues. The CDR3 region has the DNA TGTGCCAGCAGCCAAGGTCCTGTCGGCAGCTCCTACGAGCAGTACGTC. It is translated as CASSQGPVGSSYEQYV.

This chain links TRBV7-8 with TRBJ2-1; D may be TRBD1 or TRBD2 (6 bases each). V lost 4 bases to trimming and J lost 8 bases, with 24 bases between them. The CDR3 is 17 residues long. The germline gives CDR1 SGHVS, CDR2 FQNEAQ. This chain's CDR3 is CASSSFTTSGGPYEQFF. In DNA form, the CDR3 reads TGTGCCAGCAGCTCGTTCACGACTAGTGGGGGGCCATATGAGCAGTTCTTC.

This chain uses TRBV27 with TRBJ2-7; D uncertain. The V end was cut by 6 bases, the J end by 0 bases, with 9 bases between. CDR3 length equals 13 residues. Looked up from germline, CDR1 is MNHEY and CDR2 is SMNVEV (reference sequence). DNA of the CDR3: TGTGCCAGCAGCGAGACCAACTCCTACGAGCAGTACTTC. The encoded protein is CASSETNSYEQYF.

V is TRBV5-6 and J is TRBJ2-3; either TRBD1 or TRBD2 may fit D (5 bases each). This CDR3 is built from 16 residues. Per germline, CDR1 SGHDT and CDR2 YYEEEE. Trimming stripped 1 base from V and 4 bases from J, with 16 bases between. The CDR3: CASSLNAGTASDTQYF. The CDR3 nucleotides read TGTGCCAGCAGCTTGAACGCAGGGACGGCTTCAGATACGCAGTATTTT. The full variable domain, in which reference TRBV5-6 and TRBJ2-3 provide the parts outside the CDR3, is DAGVTQSPTHLIKTRGQQVTLRCSPKSGHDTVSWYQQALGQGPQFIFQYYEEEERQRGNFPDRFSGHQFPNYSSELNVNALLLGDSALYLCASSLNAGTASDTQYFGPGTRLTVL.

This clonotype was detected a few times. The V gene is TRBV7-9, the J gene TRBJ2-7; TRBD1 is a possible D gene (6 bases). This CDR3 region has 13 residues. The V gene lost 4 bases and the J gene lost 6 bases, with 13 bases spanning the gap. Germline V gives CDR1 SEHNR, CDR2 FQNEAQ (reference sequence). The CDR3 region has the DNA TGTGCCAGCAGCTCCCCCCCAGGGGTCGAGCAGTACTTC. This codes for CASSSPPGVEQYF. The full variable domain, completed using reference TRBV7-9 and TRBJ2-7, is DTGVSQNPRHKITKRGQNVTFRCDPISEHNRLYWYRQTLGQGPEFLTYFQNEAQLEKSRLLSDRFSAERPKGSFSTLEIQRTEQGDSAMYLCASSSPPGVEQYFGPGTRLTVT.

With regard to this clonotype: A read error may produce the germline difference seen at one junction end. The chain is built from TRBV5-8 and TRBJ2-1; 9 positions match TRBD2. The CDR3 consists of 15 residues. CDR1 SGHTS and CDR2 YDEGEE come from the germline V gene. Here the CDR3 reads CASRLRDSGGNDQFF. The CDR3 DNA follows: TGTGCCAGCAGGCTGAGGGATAGCGGGGGCAATGATCAGTTCTTC.

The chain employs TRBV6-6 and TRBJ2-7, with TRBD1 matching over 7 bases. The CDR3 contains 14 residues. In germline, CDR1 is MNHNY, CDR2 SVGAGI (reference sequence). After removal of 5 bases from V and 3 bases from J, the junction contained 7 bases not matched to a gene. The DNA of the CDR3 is TGTGCCAGCAGTCAGGGGGACAGATACTACGAGCAGTACGTC. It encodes CASSQGDRYYEQYV.

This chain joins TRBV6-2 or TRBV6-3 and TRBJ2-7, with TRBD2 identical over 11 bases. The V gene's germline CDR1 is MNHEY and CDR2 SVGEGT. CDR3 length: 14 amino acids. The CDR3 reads CASSLRLAGIEHYV. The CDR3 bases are TGTGCCAGCAGCCTCAGACTAGCGGGGATAGAGCACTACGTC.